Shown below are 16 T cell receptor beta chains from a single sample sequenced in a study of beta chain features in type 1 diabetes. As every portion of the isolated RNA was reverse transcribed, the sequencing read expressed TCRB transcripts. Method: immunoSEQ multiplex PCR; TCRdb's copy keeps in-frame clones and lacks some. The sample comprises 300,000 to 350,000 clones, 20% of which are singletons, and under 0.05% rests with the top ten. The sample comprised naive CD4+ T cells from blood. These receptors were obtained from a young woman in good health.

This clone has a handful of counts. V gene TRBV7-9 combines with J gene TRBJ2-3; 11 nucleotides line up with TRBD2. V lost 5 bases and J lost 2; bases outside the gene matches: 6. This CDR3 region has 16 residues. The germline gives CDR1 SEHNR, CDR2 FQNEAQ (reference sequence). DNA for the CDR3: TGTGCCAGCAGCATTATGACTAGCGGGGTCACAGATACGCAGTATTTT. This gives the protein CASSIMTSGVTDTQYF. Together with reference TRBV7-9 and TRBJ2-3, the CDR3 gives the full variable domain: DTGVSQNPRHKITKRGQNVTFRCDPISEHNRLYWYRQTLGQGPEFLTYFQNEAQLEKSRLLSDRFSAERPKGSFSTLEIQRTEQGDSAMYLCASSIMTSGVTDTQYFGPGTRLTVL.

The chain recombines TRBV25-1 with TRBJ2-4, with a tentative D call TRBD1 (6 bases). CDR1 is MGHDK and CDR2 is SYGVNS in the germline V gene. Trimming pared 4 bases from V and 2 bases from J, leaving 9 bases between. There are 14 residues in the CDR3. CDR3 in amino acids: CASSAGHSKNIQYF. CDR3 DNA sequence: TGTGCCAGCAGTGCGGGACACTCCAAAAACATTCAGTACTTC.

The V and J genes are TRBV7-6 and TRBJ2-3, with TRBD1 identical over 7 bases. V was clipped by 0 bases and J by 3 bases; unmatched bases: 3. The CDR3 runs to 15 residues. The V gene's germline CDR1 is SGHVS and CDR2 FNYEAQ. The CDR3 DNA reads TGTGCCAGCAGCTTAGCAGGGGGCACGACAGATACGCAGTATTTT. Its translation is CASSLAGGTTDTQYF.

This clone has more than one count but fewer than ten. The V gene is TRBV29-1, the J gene TRBJ1-5; 7 nucleotides line up with TRBD1. Trimming at V came to 8 bases and at J to 0 bases, leaving 1 base not matched to a gene. Germline values: CDR1 SQVTM, CDR2 ANQGSEA. The CDR3 has 12 amino acids. The CDR3 spells CSTGDSNQPQHF. DNA of the CDR3: TGCAGCACAGGGGATAGCAATCAGCCCCAGCATTTT.

The rearrangement uses TRBV5-1 and TRBJ2-5; 7 bases agree with TRBD1. V gave up 0 bases and J gave up 5 bases; unmatched junction bases: 7. Germline assignment: CDR1 SGHRS and CDR2 YFSETQ. The CDR3 length is 15 residues. The CDR3 loop is CASSLEGASVETQYF. The CDR3, as DNA: TGCGCCAGCAGCTTGGAGGGGGCCTCCGTGGAGACCCAGTACTTC.

This clone was seen more than once but under ten times. The chain uses TRBV29-1 and TRBJ1-5; D gene ambiguous. Deletions cut 4 bases from V and 4 bases from J, with 11 bases between. The germline gives CDR1 SQVTM, CDR2 ANQGSEA. The CDR3 is made up of 13 amino acids. CDR3 protein: CSVAARRNQPQHF. CDR3 DNA: TGCAGCGTTGCGGCTAGGAGAAATCAGCCCCAGCATTTT.

This chain connects TRBV1 to TRBJ2-2; the D call in the table, TRBD2, was not verified against the DNA. TRBV1 represents a pseudogene. This CDR3 has 16 amino acids. The CDR3 sequence: CTSSRGPAGGLGELFF. Here the CDR3 DNA reads TGCACCAGCAGCCGGGGCCCCGCGGGAGGTTTAGGGGAGCTGTTTTTT.

The sample holds a few counts of this clone. The chain recombines TRBV19 with TRBJ2-2; D gene unclear. V was shortened by 6 bases and J by 0 bases, with 8 bases between the two germline ends. The CDR3 is 14 amino acids. CDR1 is LNHDA, CDR2 SQIVND, per germline (reference sequence). The CDR3 loop is CASRHASNTGELFF. Written as DNA, the CDR3 is TGTGCCAGTAGACACGCCTCGAACACCGGGGAGCTGTTTTTT. Drawing the rest from reference TRBV19 and TRBJ2-2, the complete variable domain is DGGITQSPKYLFRKEGQNVTLSCEQNLNHDAMYWYRQDPGQGLRLIYYSQIVNDFQKGDIAEGYSVSREKKESFPLTVTSAQKNPTAFYLCASRHASNTGELFFGEGSRLTVL.

The V and J genes are TRBV7-9 and TRBJ1-2, with D perhaps TRBD1 (6 bases). The V and J ends lost 2 bases and 2 bases respectively, with 12 bases between them. CDR1 is SEHNR and CDR2 is FQNEAQ in the germline V gene (reference sequence). The CDR3 totals 15 residues. As DNA, the CDR3 is TGTGCCAGCAGCTTATATCGGGACACAAACTATGGCTACACCTTC. Protein: CASSLYRDTNYGYTF. The full variable domain, rest sourced from reference TRBV7-9 and TRBJ1-2, is DTGVSQNPRHKITKRGQNVTFRCDPISEHNRLYWYRQTLGQGPEFLTYFQNEAQLEKSRLLSDRFSAERPKGSFSTLEIQRTEQGDSAMYLCASSLYRDTNYGYTFGSGTRLTVV.

In this sample, this clone turned up a few times. The J gene is TRBJ2-4, the V gene TRBV5-4; tentatively, D is TRBD1 (6 bases). The CDR3 is 16 amino acids. Germline V CDR1 and CDR2: SGHNT, YYREEE (reference sequence). The V end was cut by 1 base, the J end by 0 bases, with 11 bases between. DNA of the CDR3: TGTGCCAGCAGCTTGAGAGGGGGTCTAGCCAAAAACATTCAGTACTTC. It yields the protein CASSLRGGLAKNIQYF.

The V and J genes are TRBV7-9 and TRBJ2-3; a weak D match, TRBD1 (6 bases). The V gene's germline CDR1 is SEHNR and CDR2 FQNEAQ (reference sequence). Trimming left V 2 bases short and J 1 base short, with 10 bases between. This CDR3 has 15 residues. In nucleotides, the CDR3 is TGTGCCAGCAGCTTAAGGGGGTCTGGCACAGATACGCAGTATTTT. This sequence encodes CASSLRGSGTDTQYF.

This chain joins TRBV29-1 and TRBJ2-7; TRBD2 matches 8 bases. CDR3 length: 13 residues. Trimming took 6 bases from V and 2 from J; bases not matched to a gene: 6. Germline CDR1 SQVTM, CDR2 ANQGSEA. CDR3 sequence: CSVYLGGAYEQYF. Here the CDR3 DNA reads TGCAGCGTATACCTCGGGGGGGCCTACGAGCAGTACTTC.

This chain joins TRBV7-2 and TRBJ1-2; tentative D call: TRBD1 (5 bases). Germline CDR1 reads SGHTA; CDR2 reads FQGNSA. Deletions cut 4 bases from V and 6 bases from J, with 18 bases between. The CDR3 is made up of 15 amino acids. Here the CDR3 DNA reads TGTGCCAGCAGCTCCTACAGGATCCCTAGGAATGGCTACACCTTC. Its translation: CASSSYRIPRNGYTF.

This clone has just a few counts. The chain joins TRBV25-1 to TRBJ1-1; 7 bases agree with TRBD1. This CDR3 has 14 amino acids. V lost 3 bases and J lost 5; bases outside the gene matches: 6. Germline-derived CDR1 and CDR2 are MGHDK and SYGVNS. The CDR3 protein is CASSDPDRATEAFF. The DNA of the CDR3 is TGTGCCAGCAGTGATCCAGACAGGGCGACTGAAGCTTTCTTT.

This clone was counted only a few times. The chain uses TRBV7-2 and TRBJ2-5; 9 bases map to TRBD2. Germline assignment: CDR1 SGHTA and CDR2 FQGNSA. Losses at the gene ends were 6 bases for V and 3 bases for J; bases not matched to a gene: 2. CDR3 length: 13 residues. The DNA for the CDR3 is TGTGCCAGCAGGATAGCGGGGGAAGAGACCCAGTACTTC. It is translated as CASRIAGEETQYF.

The rearrangement joins TRBV10-3 to TRBJ1-5; TRBD1 might be the D (6 bases). The V end was cut by 2 bases, the J end by 4 bases, with 9 bases between. Germline CDR1 is ENHRY and CDR2 is SYGVKD. The CDR3 is 14 residues long. CDR3 coding DNA: TGTGCCATCAGTGAGGGACAGAATAATCAGCCCCAGCATTTT. Amino acids: CAISEGQNNQPQHF.